This T cell receptor (beta chain) originates from a study of T cells in narcolepsy. Regarding the study as a whole: Reportedly, autoreactive clonotypes were serially detected in patients' blood but not controls'.

On this clone itself: The antigen is unknown. One end of the junction is discordant with germline, which a read error may explain.

The CDR3 is 10 residues long. Looked up from germline, CDR1 is SGHNT and CDR2 is YYREEE (reference sequence). TCRdb's table, derived via immunoSEQ multiplex PCR, lists solely in-frame clones and lacks some. The sample carries approximately 35,000 clones, approximately 86% recorded once. Sequenced material: CD45RA- memory CD4+ T cells from PBMCs. This TCR derives from a human donor with narcolepsy. The rearrangement uses TRBV5-4 and TRBJ1-2; maybe TRBD1 (5 bases). The CDR3 loop is CASSAGTVPF. CDR3 sequence (DNA): TGTGCCAGCAGTGCCGGGACGGTCCCCTTC.